This is a list of T cell receptor beta chains from one sample in a study of radiotherapy plus CTLA-4 blockade in lung cancer. The method was immunoSEQ multiplex PCR; TCRdb's version includes in-frame clones alone and lacks a portion of them. The repertoire consists of about 51,000 clones, with 79% occurring once and the leading ten covering 7.5% to 9.5%. The source was peripheral blood, collected from a patient treated with radiotherapy plus ipilimumab. The receptors here all came from a human donor with non-small cell lung cancer who had a complete response to radiotherapy plus ipilimumab. Each CDR3 is given with its conserved first and last residue. D genes are given only for firm matches. Clone size appears in some rows only: once, few, many, or a class for an expanded clone.

V gene: TRBV30; clone size: few; J gene: TRBJ1-1; D gene: NA; CDR3 protein: CAWSKGMNTEAFF; CDR3 DNA: TGTGCCTGGAGTAAGGGGATGAACACTGAAGCTTTCTTT
V gene: TRBV29-1; clone size: NA; J gene: TRBJ2-5; D gene: TRBD1; CDR3 protein: CSVDPRTGGWGTQYF; CDR3 DNA: TGCAGCGTCGACCCCAGGACAGGGGGTTGGGGGACCCAGTACTTC
V gene: TRBV10-1; clone size: NA; J gene: TRBJ2-2; D gene: NA; CDR3 protein: CAVAGELFF; CDR3 DNA: TGCGCGGTAGCCGGGGAGCTGTTTTTT
V gene: TRBV5-4; clone size: NA; J gene: TRBJ2-2; D gene: NA; CDR3 protein: CASSLIGGSGTGELFF; CDR3 DNA: TGTGCCAGCAGTTTGATCGGGGGATCCGGCACCGGGGAGCTGTTTTTT
V gene: TRBV6-4; clone size: NA; J gene: TRBJ2-3; D gene: NA; CDR3 protein: CASSAGDTQYF; CDR3 DNA: TGTGCCAGCAGTGCGGGAGATACGCAGTATTTT
V gene: TRBV7-6; clone size: NA; J gene: TRBJ2-1; D gene: TRBD2; CDR3 protein: CASSRLAGDNEQFF; CDR3 DNA: TGTGCCAGCAGCCGACTAGCGGGAGACAATGAGCAGTTCTTC
V gene: TRBV7-2; clone size: few; J gene: TRBJ2-1; D gene: TRBD2; CDR3 protein: CASSPRAGGTQSSYNEQFF; CDR3 DNA: TGTGCCAGCAGCCCACGTGCGGGAGGAACTCAGAGCTCCTACAATGAGCAGTTCTTC
V gene: TRBV18; clone size: NA; J gene: TRBJ2-1; D gene: TRBD1; CDR3 protein: CASSSGQNNEQFF; CDR3 DNA: TGTGCCAGCTCATCGGGACAGAACAATGAGCAGTTCTTC
V gene: TRBV4-1; clone size: few; J gene: TRBJ1-4; D gene: TRBD1; CDR3 protein: CASSHWGGTGLEKLFF; CDR3 DNA: TGCGCCAGCAGCCATTGGGGCGGGACAGGTTTAGAAAAACTGTTTTTT
V gene: TRBV11-2; clone size: NA; J gene: TRBJ1-3; D gene: TRBD1; CDR3 protein: CASSLGTGGTGNTIYF; CDR3 DNA: TGTGCCAGCAGCTTGGGAACAGGGGGCACTGGAAACACCATATATTTT
V gene: TRBV4-1; clone size: NA; J gene: TRBJ1-2; D gene: TRBD1; CDR3 protein: CASSQVSTGAINGYTF; CDR3 DNA: TGCGCCAGCAGCCAAGTTTCGACAGGGGCCATTAATGGCTACACCTTC
V gene: TRBV2; clone size: once; J gene: TRBJ1-5; D gene: TRBD1; CDR3 protein: CASSEFDRASNQPQHF; CDR3 DNA: TGTGCCAGCAGTGAGTTCGACAGGGCCTCCAATCAGCCCCAGCATTTT
V gene: TRBV5-1; clone size: NA; J gene: TRBJ1-2; D gene: NA; CDR3 protein: CASSLDANFYGYTF; CDR3 DNA: TGCGCCAGCAGCTTGGATGCGAACTTCTATGGCTACACCTTC
V gene: TRBV6-5; clone size: few; J gene: TRBJ2-3; D gene: NA; CDR3 protein: CASSYSGGGARDTQYF; CDR3 DNA: TGTGCCAGCAGTTACTCCGGAGGAGGGGCCCGGGATACGCAGTATTTT
V gene: TRBV6-5; clone size: NA; J gene: TRBJ2-1; D gene: NA; CDR3 protein: CASSNSGQEFF; CDR3 DNA: TGTGCCAGCAGTAATAGCGGCCAGGAGTTCTTC